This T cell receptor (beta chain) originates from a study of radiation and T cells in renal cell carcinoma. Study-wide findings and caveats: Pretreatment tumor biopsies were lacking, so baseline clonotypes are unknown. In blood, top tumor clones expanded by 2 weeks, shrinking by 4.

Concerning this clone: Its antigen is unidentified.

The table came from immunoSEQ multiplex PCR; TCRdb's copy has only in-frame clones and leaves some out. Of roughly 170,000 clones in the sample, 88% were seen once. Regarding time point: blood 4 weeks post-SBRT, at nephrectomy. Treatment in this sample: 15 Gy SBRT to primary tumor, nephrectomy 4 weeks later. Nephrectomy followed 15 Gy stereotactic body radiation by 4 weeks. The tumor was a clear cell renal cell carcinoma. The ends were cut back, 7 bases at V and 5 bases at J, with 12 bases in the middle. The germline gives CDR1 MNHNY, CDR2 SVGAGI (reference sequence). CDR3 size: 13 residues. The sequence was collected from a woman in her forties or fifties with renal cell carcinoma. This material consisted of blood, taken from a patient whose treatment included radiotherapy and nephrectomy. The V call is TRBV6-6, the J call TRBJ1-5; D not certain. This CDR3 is CASKRQPDQPQHF. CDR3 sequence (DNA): TGTGCCAGCAAAAGGCAGCCAGATCAGCCCCAGCATTTT.